Listed here are 2 T cell receptor beta chains from one sample, sequenced in a study of vaccination effects on CD4 cells after COVID-19. Profiling relied on immunoSEQ multiplex PCR, and the TCRdb table lists in-frame clones only, not all of them. The table shows about 64,000 clones, with about 73% occurring only once. Antigen-specific CD4+ T cells were expanded (with viral peptide pools) by the ViraFEST assay ahead of sequencing. After roughly 9 days in culture, the CD4+ T cells were isolated. All study participants received two doses of BNT162b2 or mRNA-1273 vaccine. The antigens for these receptors are not known. Material: CD4+ T cells from PBMCs cultured with HCoV-OC43 spike peptides, obtained after COVID-19 vaccination. Subset defined: HCoV-OC43 spike overlapping peptide pool stimulation. The origin of the receptors is a human donor who received a COVID-19 vaccine.

The chain is built from TRBV9 and TRBJ2-1; 12 positions match TRBD2. Trimming took 3 bases from V and 8 from J; bases not matched to a gene: 6. The germline V gene encodes CDR1 SGDLS and CDR2 YYNGEE. The CDR3 spans 15 residues. The CDR3 DNA reads as TGTGCCAGCAGCGCGTGGACTAGCGGGGTATATGAGCAGTTCTTC. Translated: CASSAWTSGVYEQFF.

This clone was seen a few times. The chain links TRBV18 to TRBJ1-4; D ambiguous. The V and J ends lost 2 bases and 0 bases respectively, with 10 bases between them. This CDR3 region has 16 residues. The V gene's germline CDR1 is KGHSH and CDR2 LQKENI. The CDR3 here is CASSPDVAPTNEKLFF. The CDR3 DNA sequence: TGTGCCAGCTCACCAGATGTGGCGCCAACTAATGAAAAACTGTTTTTT.